The 8 T cell receptor beta chains below were found in one sample sequenced in a study of early T cells in non-severe SARS-CoV-2 infection. MiXCR was run by TCRdb on the 5' RACE reads, yielding one entry per CDR3 protein. The sample shows around 23,000 distinct CDR3 sequences, about 5.2% of them seen only once. Sequenced: whole blood. These receptors were collected from an adult who was a healthcare worker with PCR-confirmed SARS-CoV-2 infection or an uninfected control (not recorded which).

In this sample, this clonotype turned up many times. This chain joins TRBV24-1 and TRBJ2-1, with TRBD2 matching 15 bases. In germline, CDR1 is KGHDR, CDR2 SFDVKD. Germline trimming cut 1 base from V and 7 bases from J; bases unmatched to any gene: 4. This CDR3 is built from 17 residues. This chain's CDR3 is CATSDLGTSGRINEQFF. CDR3 DNA sequence: TGTGCCACCAGTGATTTAGGGACTAGCGGGAGGATTAATGAGCAGTTCTTC.

This chain links TRBV27 with TRBJ1-1; 9 bases fit TRBD1. Trimming removed 5 bases from V and 5 bases from J; junction bases left unmatched: 9. In germline, CDR1 is MNHEY, CDR2 SMNVEV (reference sequence). CDR3 size: 15 residues. The CDR3 nucleotides are TGTGCCAGCAGTCAAATGACAGGGGGGGGGACTGAAGCTTTCTTT. Protein: CASSQMTGGGTEAFF.

In this sample, this clonotype turned up many times. The chain links TRBV7-9 to TRBJ1-1; 11 bases agree with TRBD1. Germline V gene data show CDR1 as SEHNR and CDR2 as FQNEAQ (reference sequence). V lost 3 bases and J lost 5; bases outside the gene matches: 5. CDR3 size: 15 residues. This CDR3 is CASSLTGTGGTEAFF. CDR3 coding DNA: TGTGCCAGCAGCTTGACCGGGACAGGGGGAACTGAAGCTTTCTTT.

This chain uses TRBV14 with TRBJ2-3; 8 bases map to TRBD2. The CDR3 length is 15 residues. Trimming removed 0 bases from V and 2 bases from J; junction bases left unmatched: 1. Germline-derived CDR1 and CDR2 are SGHDN and FVKESK. CDR3 residues: CASSQDSGATDTQYF. CDR3 nucleotide sequence: TGTGCCAGCAGCCAAGATAGCGGGGCCACAGATACGCAGTATTTT.

This clonotype was seen repeatedly, ten times or more. The J gene is TRBJ2-5, the V gene TRBV10-2, with a possible D match to TRBD1 (5 bases). The V gene's germline CDR1 is WSHSY and CDR2 SAAADI. V shed 0 bases and J shed 7 bases, with 9 bases lying between them. CDR3 length: 13 amino acids. CDR3 in amino acids: CASSESARGTQYF. The CDR3 DNA reads TGCGCCAGCAGTGAGTCGGCAAGGGGGACCCAGTACTTC.

This clonotype was observed a handful of times. The CDR3, as DNA: TGTGCCAGCAGTGAAGTTCGGGGGTTTGAAGCTTTCTTT. It encodes CASSEVRGFEAFF. V usage is TRBV2 and J usage is TRBJ1-1; a possible D gene is TRBD1 (5 bases). Germline lookup yields CDR1 SNHLY and CDR2 FYNNEI. The V and J ends lost 1 base and 7 bases respectively, with 10 bases between them. The CDR3 covers 13 residues.

This clonotype showed up many times. This chain uses TRBV10-3 with TRBJ2-1; 10 bases fit TRBD1. The CDR3 consists of 15 residues. V trimming: 10 bases; J trimming: 7 bases; junction bases outside the gene matches: 13. Germline V lookup: CDR1 ENHRY, CDR2 SYGVKD. The CDR3 spells CATSSDRGHRNEQFF. CDR3 DNA sequence: TGTGCCACCTCTTCCGACAGGGGGCACAGGAATGAGCAGTTCTTC.

In its sample, this clonotype was seen many times. The chain joins TRBV30 to TRBJ1-2, with no clear D. V was trimmed by 2 bases and J by 1 base, leaving 11 bases between them. CDR1 GTSNPN and CDR2 SVGIG come from the germline V gene (reference sequence). The CDR3 has 14 residues. CDR3: CAWSSDGINYGYTF. CDR3 DNA: TGTGCCTGGAGTTCGGACGGGATTAACTATGGCTACACCTTC. Combining the CDR3 with reference TRBV30 and TRBJ1-2 gives the whole variable domain SQTIHQWPATLVQPVGSPLSLECTVEGTSNPNLYWYRQAAGRGLQLLFYSVGIGQISSEVPQNLSASRPQDRQFILSSKKLLLSDSGFYLCAWSSDGINYGYTFGSGTRLTVV.